This T cell receptor (beta chain) was retrieved from a study of CD8+ T cells in alopecia areata. This CDR3 comprises 16 residues. V dropped 2 bases and J dropped 3; count of bases not matched to a gene: 5. The germline V gene has CDR1 SGDLS and CDR2 YYNGEE. RNA was extracted and reverse transcribed into cDNA as the sequencing template. Sequencing used immunoSEQ multiplex PCR; TCRdb keeps in-frame clones, though not all of them. Altogether over 95,000 clones are present, 50% to 75% being singletons, with the ten largest covering about a sixth. Treatment specified: oral pan-JAK inhibitor, 5-10 mg twice daily.

This chain uses TRBV9 with TRBJ2-1; 10 bases fit TRBD1. Sequencing was performed on CD8+ T cells sorted from blood, taken at week 4, from a patient treated with tofacitinib. This receptor was identified in a human donor with alopecia areata. The CDR3 DNA reads as TGTGCCAGCAGCGTTTTTGGACAGGGGGGCTACAATGAGCAGTTCTTC. Translating it yields CASSVFGQGGYNEQFF.